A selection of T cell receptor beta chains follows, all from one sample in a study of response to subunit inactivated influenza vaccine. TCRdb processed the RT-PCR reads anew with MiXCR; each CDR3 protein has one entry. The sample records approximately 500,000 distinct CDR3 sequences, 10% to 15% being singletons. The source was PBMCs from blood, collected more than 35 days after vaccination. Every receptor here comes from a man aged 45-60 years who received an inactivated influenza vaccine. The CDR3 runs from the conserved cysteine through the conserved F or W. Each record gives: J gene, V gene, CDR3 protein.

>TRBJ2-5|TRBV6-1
CAGSEISQETQYF
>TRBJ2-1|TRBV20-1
CSATTGTSGNYPPYNEQFF
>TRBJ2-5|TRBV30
CAWTLGALETQYF
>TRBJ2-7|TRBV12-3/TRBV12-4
CASRRGTATSYEQYF
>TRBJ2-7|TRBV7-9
CASSRLGQGLEQYF
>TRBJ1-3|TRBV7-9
CASSVEGTIYF
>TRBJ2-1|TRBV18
CASSPQDRNSYNEQFF
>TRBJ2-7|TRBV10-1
CASSESRDRDSYEQYF
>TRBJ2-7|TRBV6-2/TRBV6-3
CASSYSIDRGSYEQYF
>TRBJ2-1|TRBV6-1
CASRPRTSFYSYNEQFF
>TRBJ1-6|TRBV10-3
CATTGTDNSPLHF
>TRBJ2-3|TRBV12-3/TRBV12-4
CASSSTASDTQYF
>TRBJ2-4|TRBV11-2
CASSLDRGGSSGLAKNIQHF
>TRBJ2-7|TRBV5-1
CASGPRAGDYEQYF
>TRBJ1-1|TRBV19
CASSSTGDTEAFF
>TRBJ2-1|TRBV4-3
CASSQLLGRYNEQFF
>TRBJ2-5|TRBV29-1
CSVEGLPEQGLGETQYF
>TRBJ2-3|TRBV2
CASSGGRHTDTQYF
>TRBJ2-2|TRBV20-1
CSVTTQGAGPGELFF
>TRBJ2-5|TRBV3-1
CASSRPRGGERETQYF
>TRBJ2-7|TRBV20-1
CSARSSGTPPHEQYF
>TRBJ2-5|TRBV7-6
CASSLGRGAGQETQYF
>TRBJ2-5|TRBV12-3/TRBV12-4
CASSFKAATGDQETQYF
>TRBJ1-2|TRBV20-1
CSASHTEFLYGYTF
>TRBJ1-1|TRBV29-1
CSVYYIEAFF
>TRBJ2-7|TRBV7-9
CASSPGGEQYF
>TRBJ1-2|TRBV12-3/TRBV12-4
CASSRQGAFAGYTF
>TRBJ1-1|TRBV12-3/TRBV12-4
CASSSGGGGDTEAFF
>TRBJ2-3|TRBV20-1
CSARAGLAGTSTDTQYF
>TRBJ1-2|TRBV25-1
CASSLGTPPFDGYTF
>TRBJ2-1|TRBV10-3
CASRDRQSYNEQFF
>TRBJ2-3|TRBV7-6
CASSLEDLGTSIVPHTDTQYF
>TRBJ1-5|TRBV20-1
CSATDRGRGNQPQHF
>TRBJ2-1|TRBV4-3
CASSQDAGRKALF
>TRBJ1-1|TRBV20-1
CSARASEAFF
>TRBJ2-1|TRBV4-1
CASSRFPANDNEQFF
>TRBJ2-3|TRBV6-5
CASSYSSSGGNTQYF
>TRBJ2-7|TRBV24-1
CATSDGSSYEQYF